This T cell receptor beta chain was sequenced during a study of blood T cells in healthy people across ages. Germline CDR1 reads SNHLY; CDR2 reads FYNNEI. Between the trimmed V and J ends, which lost 8 bases and 1 base, there was a span of 14 bases. The CDR3 runs to 14 residues. Study-wide points: Donor CMV infection status was unknown, possibly confounding age-related changes in expanded clonotypes.

As to this clonotype: Its target is not known.

The sample providers were healthy Caucasian people from Russia, aged roughly 6 to 95. A minimum of 6 million PBMCs was isolated per sample. Sample-barcoded 5' priming and a J-beta primer mix drove a second PCR of about 6 to 11 cycles. A template-switch adaptor that had 12 random nucleotides put a tag on each cDNA molecule. TCRdb re-called the 5' RACE reads through MiXCR, storing one row per CDR3 protein. This sample carries 1.5 million to 2 million distinct CDR3 sequences, 40% to 55% of them seen once, and the ten largest clones take 2% to 2.5%. The specimen sequenced was blood. The sequence was collected from a woman aged 40 to 50 in good health. The V call is TRBV2, the J call TRBJ2-5; maybe TRBD1 (5 bases). The CDR3 reads CASAWVGPQETQYF. The DNA for the CDR3 is TGTGCCAGCGCCTGGGTGGGGCCCCAAGAGACCCAGTACTTC.